These T cell receptor beta chains were read from a single sample in a study of cytomegalovirus exposure and HLA in healthy donors. Generated by immunoSEQ multiplex PCR, the TCRdb table keeps only in-frame clones and is missing some. The sample shows 300,000 to 400,000 clones, roughly 88% of them seen only once. What was sequenced was PBMCs. The receptors shown here come from a woman aged 18 to 35 in good health and CMV-seronegative. Each CDR3 is given with its conserved first and last residue. The D gene is left open where the match is weak. Expanded clones are given a class, and other clones once, few, many or no size at all.

D gene	V gene	J gene	clone size	CDR3 protein	CDR3 DNA
TRBD1	TRBV6-1	TRBJ2-2	NA	CASDRDQNTGELFF	TGTGCCAGCGACAGGGACCAAAACACCGGGGAGCTGTTTTTT
TRBD2	TRBV29-1	TRBJ2-1	NA	CSVVPTSGRTYNEQFF	TGCAGCGTCGTCCCGACTAGCGGGAGGACATACAATGAGCAGTTCTTC
NA	TRBV27	TRBJ1-4	NA	CASSLTQGGKLFF	TGTGCCAGCAGTCTAACCCAGGGAGGAAAACTGTTTTTT
TRBD2	TRBV6-1	TRBJ2-7	NA	CASTWTSGTYEQYF	TGTGCCAGCACCTGGACTAGCGGTACCTACGAGCAGTACTTC
TRBD1	TRBV5-4	TRBJ1-1	NA	CASNGRQGEGTEAFF	TGTGCCAGCAATGGACGACAGGGGGAAGGCACTGAAGCTTTCTTT
NA	TRBV21-1	TRBJ1-4	few	CASSKVRTGGVSEKLFF	TGTGCCAGCAGCAAAGTTCGGACAGGGGGCGTCAGTGAAAAACTGTTTTTT
TRBD2	TRBV29-1	TRBJ2-3	once	CSVYRKIAGVGADTQYF	TGCAGCGTGTACCGTAAGATAGCGGGAGTTGGTGCAGATACGCAGTATTTT
TRBD1	TRBV7-2	TRBJ1-2	NA	CASSPTRDRSHTF	TGTGCCAGCAGCCCGACTCGGGACAGATCCCACACCTTC
TRBD1	TRBV28	TRBJ1-1	once	CASRVPGGSNTEAFF	TGTGCCAGCAGAGTTCCAGGGGGCTCGAACACTGAAGCTTTCTTT
NA	TRBV28	TRBJ1-2	NA	CASSLGTPWDGYTF	TGTGCCAGCAGTTTAGGGACTCCCTGGGATGGCTACACCTTC
NA	TRBV9	TRBJ2-1	NA	CASSVAAVTYNEQFF	TGTGCCAGCAGCGTAGCGGCGGTCACCTACAATGAGCAGTTCTTC
NA	TRBV2	TRBJ2-1	NA	CASTPLAPYNEQFF	TGTGCCAGTACGCCCCTAGCGCCATACAATGAGCAGTTCTTC
TRBD1	TRBV27	TRBJ2-5	NA	CASSSDRMETQYF	TGTGCCAGCAGTTCGGACAGGATGGAGACCCAGTACTTC
TRBD2	TRBV28	TRBJ2-7	NA	CASRSGGSSYEQYF	TGTGCCAGCCGCTCCGGGGGGAGCTCATACGAGCAGTACTTC
NA	TRBV7-9	TRBJ2-1	NA	CASSNTAPFLYNEQFF	TGTGCCAGCAGCAACACCGCCCCCTTCCTTTACAATGAGCAGTTCTTC
TRBD2	TRBV7-6	TRBJ2-7	NA	CASSSKGGPHEQYF	TGTGCCAGCAGCTCGAAGGGAGGGCCCCACGAGCAGTACTTC
TRBD2	TRBV5-1	TRBJ2-3	few	CASSKLAYLTDTQYF	TGCGCCAGCAGCAAACTAGCGTACCTCACAGATACGCAGTATTTT
TRBD1	TRBV6-5	TRBJ2-7	NA	CASSYSAGQGLHEQYF	TGTGCCAGCAGTTACTCAGCGGGACAGGGGTTGCACGAGCAGTACTTC
TRBD1	TRBV2	TRBJ2-7	NA	CASRAGGMEYEQYF	TGTGCCAGCAGGGCAGGGGGAATGGAGTACGAGCAGTACTTC
TRBD2	TRBV10-3	TRBJ2-1	NA	CAISGAGGPYNEQFF	TGTGCCATCAGTGGTGCGGGAGGACCCTACAATGAGCAGTTCTTC
NA	TRBV4-2	TRBJ2-2	NA	CASSQDPGNTGELFF	TGTGCCAGCAGCCAAGATCCCGGGAACACCGGGGAGCTGTTTTTT
TRBD1	TRBV27	TRBJ2-7	NA	CASSLAGTGGYEQYF	TGTGCCAGCAGTTTAGCCGGGACAGGGGGCTACGAGCAGTACTTC
NA	TRBV5-8	TRBJ2-2	NA	CASTQGPGELFF	TGTGCCAGCACGCAGGGTCCCGGGGAGCTGTTTTTT
NA	TRBV10-1	TRBJ2-2	NA	CASSPRDTGELFF	TGCGCCAGCAGCCCCAGGGATACCGGGGAGCTGTTTTTT
NA	TRBV30	TRBJ1-4	NA	CAWSGTANEKLFF	TGTGCCTGGAGTGGGACAGCTAATGAAAAACTGTTTTTT
TRBD1	TRBV2	TRBJ2-7	NA	CASSGGTGDSYEQYF	TGTGCCAGCAGTGGGGGTACAGGGGACTCCTACGAGCAGTACTTC
TRBD2	TRBV28	TRBJ2-7	once	CASNSGTSGRNTYEQYF	TGTGCCAGCAATTCTGGGACTAGCGGGAGGAACACCTACGAGCAGTACTTC
NA	TRBV4-2	TRBJ2-7	NA	CASSQEGGTSYEQYF	TGTGCCAGCAGCCAAGAAGGCGGGACGTCCTACGAGCAGTACTTC
NA	TRBV5-6	TRBJ2-7	few	CASSLVVGGEQYF	TGTGCCAGCAGCTTGGTAGTGGGAGGCGAGCAGTACTTC
NA	TRBV20-1	TRBJ2-7	NA	CSVRRTYEQYF	TGCAGTGTCCGGAGGACCTACGAGCAGTACTTC
TRBD2	TRBV18	TRBJ2-7	NA	CASSPNLASGGTYEQYF	TGTGCCAGCTCACCAAACTTGGCTAGCGGGGGGACTTACGAGCAGTACTTC
NA	TRBV18	TRBJ1-4	NA	CASSPPAGPGEKLFF	TGTGCCAGCTCACCACCGGCGGGTCCGGGTGAAAAACTGTTTTTT
TRBD1	TRBV7-9	TRBJ2-7	few	CASSFGQGLTYEQYF	TGTGCCAGCAGCTTCGGACAGGGTTTAACCTACGAGCAGTACTTC
NA	TRBV4-1	TRBJ1-5	NA	CASSQLAVLSNQPQHF	TGCGCCAGCAGCCAGCTCGCGGTTCTAAGCAATCAGCCCCAGCATTTT
NA	TRBV6-6	TRBJ1-1	few	CASSSTRAPVSTEAFF	TGTGCCAGCAGTTCCACGAGGGCGCCAGTCAGCACTGAAGCTTTCTTT
TRBD2	TRBV27	TRBJ2-1	NA	CASSPLAGGLSNEQFF	TGTGCCAGCAGTCCACTAGCGGGCGGCCTTTCTAATGAGCAGTTCTTC
TRBD2	TRBV28	TRBJ2-5	NA	CASNSGTSPHETQYF	TGTGCCAGCAACTCGGGGACTAGCCCCCACGAGACCCAGTACTTC
NA	TRBV9	TRBJ2-5	many	CASSVGTRGAETQYF	TGTGCCAGCAGCGTGGGGACTCGGGGCGCGGAGACCCAGTACTTC
TRBD1	TRBV9	TRBJ1-4	NA	CASSPYQGDDEKLFF	TGTGCCAGCAGCCCTTACCAGGGGGATGATGAAAAACTGTTTTTT
NA	TRBV7-3	TRBJ2-1	NA	CASSSGQTGNEQFF	TGTGCCAGCAGCTCTGGACAGACAGGCAATGAGCAGTTCTTC
NA	TRBV18	TRBJ1-3	NA	CASSPGLGGSGNTIYF	TGTGCCAGCTCACCAGGGCTGGGGGGCTCTGGAAACACCATATATTTT
TRBD2	TRBV11-2	TRBJ2-1	NA	CASSLVGLAGVDEQFF	TGTGCCAGCAGCTTAGTCGGACTAGCGGGAGTCGATGAGCAGTTCTTC
NA	TRBV2	TRBJ2-5	once	CASSGTSTETQYF	TGTGCCAGCAGTGGGACATCTACCGAGACCCAGTACTTC
NA	TRBV7-9	TRBJ2-7	NA	CASSFWSGQQAYEQYF	TGTGCCAGCAGCTTCTGGTCCGGACAGCAAGCCTACGAGCAGTACTTC
NA	TRBV11-1	TRBJ2-1	NA	CATSGRGPYNEQFF	TGTGCCACCTCGGGGCGGGGGCCTTACAATGAGCAGTTCTTC
TRBD2	TRBV2	TRBJ2-1	few	CASRQREGNNEQFF	TGTGCCAGCAGACAACGGGAGGGAAACAATGAGCAGTTCTTC